Listed here are 3 T cell receptor beta chains from one sample, sequenced in a study of metastatic and nonmetastatic thyroid tumors. Patients underwent thyroid surgery, and none had received any treatment before it. TCRdb reprocessed the PCR reads via MiXCR. The data contain about 9,400 clones, around 32% of them seen just once; the ten biggest clones take up 16%. Sequenced: adjacent normal tissue. Receptors were obtained from a female donor with papillary thyroid cancer or a benign thyroid nodule (not recorded which). Some clones in this sample may be carry-over from other donors' samples.

This sequence joins TRBV6-1 and TRBJ2-1, with 13 bases lining up with TRBD2. CDR1 and CDR2 from the germline V gene are MNHNS and SASEGT. There are 13 residues in the CDR3. Trimming cost V 6 bases and J 14 bases; bases outside gene matches: 7. The CDR3 sequence is CASRDTSGRAKFF. DNA for the CDR3: TGTGCCAGCAGAGATACTAGCGGGAGGGCCAAGTTCTTC.

The chain joins TRBV15 to TRBJ2-3, with TRBD2 identical over 10 bases. V lost 0 bases to trimming and J lost 6 bases; unmatched junction nucleotides: 12. Germline values: CDR1 LNHNV, CDR2 YYDKDF (reference sequence). The CDR3 consists of 18 residues. The CDR3 spells CATSRDTLAGAEADTQYF. The CDR3 DNA is TGTGCCACCAGCAGAGATACCCTAGCGGGAGCCGAGGCGGATACGCAGTATTTT.

The chain links TRBV27 to TRBJ1-2; 8 nucleotides align to TRBD1. Germline CDR1 MNHEY, CDR2 SMNVEV (reference sequence). After removal of 5 bases from V and 3 bases from J, the junction contained 8 bases not matched to a gene. This CDR3 has 15 residues. DNA of the CDR3: TGTGCCAGCAGTATCCGACAGGGGACTGACTATGGCTACACCTTC. Its protein product is CASSIRQGTDYGYTF.